Below are 12 T cell receptor beta chains sequenced from a single sample in a study of shared clonotypes between healthy human individuals. The method was immunoSEQ multiplex PCR; TCRdb's version includes in-frame clones alone and lacks a portion of them. In the table there are about 1.1 million clones, roughly 80% of which are singletons. Sequencing used memory CD4+ T cells from PBMCs. Sample subset: CD45RA-negative fraction. These receptors were collected from a man aged 18-30 years in good health. Some clones in this sample may be carry-over from other donors' samples.

This sequence joins TRBV11-2 and TRBJ2-7; the match to TRBD2 covers 12 bases. The CDR3 sequence is 15 residues long. V shed 3 bases and J 7 bases; nucleotides not matched to a gene: 7. Germline CDR1 SGHAT, CDR2 FQNNGV. CDR3 loop: CASSFLAGGPGEQYF. The CDR3 nucleotides read TGTGCCAGCAGCTTCCTAGCGGGAGGGCCCGGAGAGCAGTACTTC.

This clone has only a few counts. The chain carries TRBV28 and TRBJ1-3; tentative D call: TRBD1 (5 bases). The CDR3 extends over 15 amino acids. In germline, CDR1 is MDHEN, CDR2 SYDVKM. Trimming cost V 4 bases and J 5 bases, with 15 bases left between them. The CDR3 nucleotides are TGTGCCAGCAGTTCTACGGAGTGGGGACGAAACACCATATATTTT. The encoded protein is CASSSTEWGRNTIYF. The complete variable domain, with remaining parts taken from reference TRBV28 and TRBJ1-3, reads DVKVTQSSRYLVKRTGEKVFLECVQDMDHENMFWYRQDPGLGLRLIYFSYDVKMKEKGDIPEGYSVSREKKERFSLILESASTNQTSMYLCASSSTEWGRNTIYFGEGSWLTVV.

The chain couples TRBV5-1 to TRBJ2-1; D not resolved. V was trimmed by 4 bases and J by 7 bases, leaving 15 bases between them. The germline gives CDR1 SGHRS, CDR2 YFSETQ. There are 14 residues in the CDR3. As DNA, the CDR3 is TGCGCCAGCAGCGGCGGCTTAACCCTAAATGAGCAGTTCTTC. It specifies CASSGGLTLNEQFF.

The gene calls are TRBV6-1 and TRBJ2-6; tentatively, D is TRBD2 (5 bases). The CDR3 extends over 15 amino acids. V was shortened by 7 bases and J by 4 bases, with 14 bases between the two germline ends. Germline V gene lookup returns CDR1 MNHNS and CDR2 SASEGT. Here the CDR3 DNA reads TGTGCCAGCACTACAGCACGGGGAGGGGCCAACGTCCTGACTTTC. It encodes CASTTARGGANVLTF.

This chain joins TRBV27 and TRBJ1-1; a weak D match, TRBD1 (6 bases). The CDR3 is 14 amino acids. The germline CDR1 and CDR2 sequences are MNHEY and SMNVEV (reference sequence). V was cut by 5 bases and J by 0 bases, with 10 bases left in between. The CDR3 reads CASSATGMNTEAFF. The DNA for the CDR3 is TGTGCCAGCAGTGCCACAGGGATGAACACTGAAGCTTTCTTT.

This rearrangement joins TRBV5-1 to TRBJ1-4; D gene unclear. The CDR3 contains 14 residues. The V end was cut by 2 bases, the J end by 7 bases, with 12 bases between. Per germline, CDR1 SGHRS and CDR2 YFSETQ. The CDR3 protein is CASSLSDTAEKLFF. CDR3 sequence (DNA): TGCGCCAGCAGCTTATCAGACACCGCTGAAAAACTGTTTTTT. The full variable domain, rest sourced from reference TRBV5-1 and TRBJ1-4, is KAGVTQTPRYLIKTRGQQVTLSCSPISGHRSVSWYQQTPGQGLQFLFEYFSETQRNKGNFPGRFSGRQFSNSRSEMNVSTLELGDSALYLCASSLSDTAEKLFFGSGTQLSVL.

CDR3 in DNA: TGCGCCAGCAGCCCGGGACAGGGGGCTCCTTCGGGAGCTTTCTTT. Amino acid sequence: CASSPGQGAPSGAFF. The gene calls are TRBV4-1 and TRBJ1-1; TRBD1 matches 12 bases. The length of the CDR3 is 15 residues. The J segment lost 10 bases and the V segment lost 4 bases, leaving 10 bases of the junction unmatched. Germline V CDR1 and CDR2: MGHRA, YSYEKL.

The chain is built from TRBV7-2 and TRBJ1-1; maybe TRBD1 (6 bases). CDR1 and CDR2 (germline): SGHTA, FQGNSA. This CDR3 has 14 amino acids. The V end was cut by 5 bases, the J end by 1 base, with 11 bases between. This CDR3 is CASSRGHSNTEAFF. For the CDR3, the DNA is TGTGCCAGCAGCCGGGGACACTCGAACACTGAAGCTTTCTTT. The complete variable domain, with remaining parts taken from reference TRBV7-2 and TRBJ1-1, reads GAGVSQSPSNKVTEKGKDVELRCDPISGHTALYWYRQSLGQGLEFLIYFQGNSAPDKSGLPSDRFSAERTGGSVSTLTIQRTQQEDSAVYLCASSRGHSNTEAFFGQGTRLTVV.

This clone was observed once. The chain couples TRBV7-2 to TRBJ2-3, with 8 bases lining up with TRBD2. The CDR3 is 18 amino acids. Trimming cost V 5 bases and J 4 bases; bases outside gene matches: 17. Germline lookup yields CDR1 SGHTA and CDR2 FQGNSA. CDR3 protein: CASSKPQRGGRMADTQYF. CDR3 DNA: TGTGCCAGCAGCAAACCTCAAAGGGGCGGGAGGATGGCAGATACGCAGTATTTT.

This chain links TRBV2 with TRBJ1-5; no clear D gene. The CDR3 sequence is 13 residues long. Trimming left V 4 bases short and J 3 bases short, with 7 bases between. Germline CDR1 reads SNHLY; CDR2 reads FYNNEI. CDR3 DNA sequence: TGTGCCAGCAGTGGGCGGTACAATCAGCCCCAGCATTTT. Translated: CASSGRYNQPQHF.

V usage is TRBV9 and J usage is TRBJ2-1, with TRBD1 matching over 7 bases. CDR3 length: 13 residues. CDR1 is SGDLS, CDR2 YYNGEE, per germline. V lost 2 bases and J lost 6; bases outside the gene matches: 2. The CDR3 sequence is CASSVTGVNEQFF. The CDR3, as DNA: TGTGCCAGCAGCGTCACAGGGGTCAATGAGCAGTTCTTC. The entire variable domain, with the rest obtained from reference TRBV9 and TRBJ2-1, is as follows: DSGVTQTPKHLITATGQRVTLRCSPRSGDLSVYWYQQSLDQGLQFLIQYYNGEERAKGNILERFSAQQFPDLHSELNLSSLELGDSALYFCASSVTGVNEQFFGPGTRLTVL.

This clone was seen a single time. V and J are TRBV28 and TRBJ1-2; unclear D gene. This CDR3 is 12 amino acids long. Trimming removed 5 bases at V and 6 bases at J, with 10 bases between. Germline V gene lookup returns CDR1 MDHEN and CDR2 SYDVKM. CDR3 region: CASSSTVNGYTF. CDR3 DNA sequence: TGTGCCAGCAGTAGCACAGTCAATGGCTACACCTTC.